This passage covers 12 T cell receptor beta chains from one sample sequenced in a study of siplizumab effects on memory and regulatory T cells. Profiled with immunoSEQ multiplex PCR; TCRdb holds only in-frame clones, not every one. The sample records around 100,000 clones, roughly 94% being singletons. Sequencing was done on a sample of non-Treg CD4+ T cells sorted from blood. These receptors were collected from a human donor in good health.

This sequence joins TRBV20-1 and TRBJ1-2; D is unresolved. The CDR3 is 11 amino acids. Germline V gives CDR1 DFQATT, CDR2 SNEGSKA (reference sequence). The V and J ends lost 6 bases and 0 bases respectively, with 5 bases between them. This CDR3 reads CSARANYGYTF. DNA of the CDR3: TGCAGTGCCCGTGCTAACTATGGCTACACCTTC.

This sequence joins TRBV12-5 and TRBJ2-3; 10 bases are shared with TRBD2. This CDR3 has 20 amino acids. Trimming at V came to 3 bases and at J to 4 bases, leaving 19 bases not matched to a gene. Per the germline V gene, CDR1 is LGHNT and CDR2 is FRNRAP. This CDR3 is CASGFSALPLSGRVADTQYF. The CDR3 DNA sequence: TGTGCTAGTGGTTTTTCAGCCCTACCCTTGAGCGGGAGGGTTGCAGATACGCAGTATTTT.

DNA of the CDR3: TGTCCCCGGGACAGGGAAGTTGGCTACACCTTC. Translation gives CPRDREVGYTF. The genes are TRBV7-3 and TRBJ1-2, with 9 bases fitting TRBD1. Per the germline V gene, CDR1 is SGHTA and CDR2 is FQGTGA. The length of the CDR3 is 11 residues.

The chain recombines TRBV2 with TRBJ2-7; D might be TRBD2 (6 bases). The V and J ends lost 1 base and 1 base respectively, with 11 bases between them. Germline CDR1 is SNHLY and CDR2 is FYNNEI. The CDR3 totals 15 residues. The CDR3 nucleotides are TGTGCCAGCAGTGAAGAACTGGGAGGATCCTACGAGCAGTACTTC. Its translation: CASSEELGGSYEQYF.

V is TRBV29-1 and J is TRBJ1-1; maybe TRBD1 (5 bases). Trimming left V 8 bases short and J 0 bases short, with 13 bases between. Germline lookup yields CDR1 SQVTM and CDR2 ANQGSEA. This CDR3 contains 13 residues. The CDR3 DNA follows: TGCAGCTACGCGACAGTTATGAACACTGAAGCTTTCTTT. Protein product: CSYATVMNTEAFF.

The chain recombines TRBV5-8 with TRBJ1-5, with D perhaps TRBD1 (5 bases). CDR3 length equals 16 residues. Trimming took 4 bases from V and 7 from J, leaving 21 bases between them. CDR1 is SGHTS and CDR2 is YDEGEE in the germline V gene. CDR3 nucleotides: TGTGCCAGCAGCGTGCTCGGGGGAGTGGTCGGACAGCCCCAGCATTTT. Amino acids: CASSVLGGVVGQPQHF.

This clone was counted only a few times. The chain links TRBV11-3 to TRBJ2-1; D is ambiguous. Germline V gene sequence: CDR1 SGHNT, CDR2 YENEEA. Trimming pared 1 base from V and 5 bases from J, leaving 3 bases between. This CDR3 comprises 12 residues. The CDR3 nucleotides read TGTGCCAGCAGCTTAGGGAACAATGAGCAGTTCTTC. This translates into CASSLGNNEQFF.

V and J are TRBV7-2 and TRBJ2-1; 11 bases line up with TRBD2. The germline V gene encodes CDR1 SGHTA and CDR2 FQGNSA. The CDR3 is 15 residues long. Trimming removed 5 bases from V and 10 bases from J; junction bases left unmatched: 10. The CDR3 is CASSQTGLAGGEQFF. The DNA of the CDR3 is TGTGCCAGCAGCCAGACCGGTCTAGCGGGAGGAGAGCAGTTCTTC.

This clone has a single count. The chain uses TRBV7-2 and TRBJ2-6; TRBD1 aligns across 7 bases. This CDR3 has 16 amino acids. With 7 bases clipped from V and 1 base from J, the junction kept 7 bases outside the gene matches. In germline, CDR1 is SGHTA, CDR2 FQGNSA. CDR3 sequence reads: CASILRGLSGANVLTF. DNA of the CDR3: TGTGCCAGCATCCTAAGGGGGCTATCTGGGGCCAACGTCCTGACTTTC. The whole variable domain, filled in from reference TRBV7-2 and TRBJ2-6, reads GAGVSQSPSNKVTEKGKDVELRCDPISGHTALYWYRQSLGQGLEFLIYFQGNSAPDKSGLPSDRFSAERTGGSVSTLTIQRTQQEDSAVYLCASILRGLSGANVLTFGAGSRLTVL.

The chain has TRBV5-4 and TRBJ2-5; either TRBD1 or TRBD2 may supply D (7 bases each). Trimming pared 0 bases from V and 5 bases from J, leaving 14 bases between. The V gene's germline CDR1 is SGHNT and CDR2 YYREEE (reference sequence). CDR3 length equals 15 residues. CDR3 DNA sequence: TGTGCCAGCAGCTTGGAAGACAGGGAGGGCGAGACCCAGTACTTC. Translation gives CASSLEDREGETQYF.

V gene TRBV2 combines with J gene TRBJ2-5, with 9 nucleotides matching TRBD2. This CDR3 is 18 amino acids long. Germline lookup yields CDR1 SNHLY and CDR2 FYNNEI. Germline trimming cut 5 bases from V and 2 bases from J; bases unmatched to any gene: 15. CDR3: CASSLNGVAGVRQETQYF. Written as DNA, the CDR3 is TGTGCCAGCAGTCTAAACGGGGTAGCGGGGGTTCGGCAAGAGACCCAGTACTTC.

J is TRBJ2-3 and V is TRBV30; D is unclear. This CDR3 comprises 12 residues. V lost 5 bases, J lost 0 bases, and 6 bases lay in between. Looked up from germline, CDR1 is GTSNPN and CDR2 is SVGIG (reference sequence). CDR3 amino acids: CAWAVSTDTQYF. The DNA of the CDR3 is TGTGCCTGGGCGGTTAGCACAGATACGCAGTATTTT.